The next 25 T cell receptor beta chains were all read from a single sample in a study of shared clonotypes between healthy human individuals. TCRdb keeps only in-frame clones here, not all; method: immunoSEQ multiplex PCR. The data contain a few hundred thousand clones, approximately 97% of them singletons. Sequenced sample: naive CD4+ T cells sorted from blood. The subset: CD45RA+ positively selected. The origin of the receptors is a woman aged 25-40 years in good health.

V and J are TRBV5-6 and TRBJ2-7, with TRBD2 matching 7 bases. Unmatched junction bases numbered 1, after V lost 2 bases and J lost 2 bases. The CDR3 extends over 13 amino acids. Germline V CDR1 and CDR2: SGHDT, YYEEEE. CDR3 sequence (DNA): TGTGCCAGCAGCTTCGCGGGGGCCTACGAGCAGTACTTC. It specifies CASSFAGAYEQYF.

This chain connects TRBV19 to TRBJ1-5, with a tentative D call TRBD1 (6 bases). V was trimmed by 7 bases and J by 4 bases, leaving 14 bases between them. The length of the CDR3 is 14 residues. The germline gives CDR1 LNHDA, CDR2 SQIVND (reference sequence). The CDR3 DNA sequence: TGTGCCAGTAACTGGCAGGGGACAAATCAGCCCCAGCATTTT. This encodes CASNWQGTNQPQHF.

The chain is built from TRBV6-5 and TRBJ2-1, with unresolved D. Per germline, CDR1 MNHEY and CDR2 SVGAGI. This CDR3 comprises 15 residues. Trimming removed 2 bases at V and 0 bases at J, with 8 bases between. CDR3 nucleotides: TGTGCCAGCAGTTACGACTCGAGCTCCTACAATGAGCAGTTCTTC. Amino acids: CASSYDSSSYNEQFF.

The chain carries TRBV5-1 and TRBJ2-5, with TRBD1 matching over 7 bases. The J call may be mistaken, given a closer DNA end match to TRBJ2-7. Germline values: CDR1 SGHRS, CDR2 YFSETQ. The CDR3 loop spans 14 amino acids. Here the CDR3 reads CASSLVTGPYEQYF. CDR3 in DNA: TGCGCCAGCAGCTTGGTGACAGGGCCCTACGAGCAGTACTTC.

The V gene is TRBV5-4, the J gene TRBJ1-1, with a tentative D call TRBD1 (6 bases). Germline V CDR1 and CDR2: SGHNT, YYREEE (reference sequence). The V end was cut by 0 bases, the J end by 0 bases, with 12 bases between. The CDR3 sequence is 16 residues long. CDR3: CASSLGGARVNTEAFF. CDR3 DNA: TGTGCCAGCAGCTTGGGGGGGGCTAGGGTGAACACTGAAGCTTTCTTT.

V and J are TRBV30 and TRBJ1-4, with D perhaps TRBD1 (5 bases). The CDR3 consists of 13 residues. Germline V gene lookup returns CDR1 GTSNPN and CDR2 SVGIG (reference sequence). Trimming left V 3 bases short and J 5 bases short, with 10 bases between. In DNA form, the CDR3 reads TGTGCCTGGAGGCGGGACGCAAATGAAAAACTGTTTTTT. This sequence encodes CAWRRDANEKLFF.

This clone was found a few times. Different DNA sequences within this sample yield the same CDR3. The chain joins TRBV7-9 to TRBJ2-7; 13 nucleotides line up with TRBD2. CDR1 is SEHNR, CDR2 FQNEAQ, per germline (reference sequence). This CDR3 contains 14 residues. Trimming cost V 0 bases and J 7 bases; bases outside gene matches: 0. CDR3 sequence: CASSLAGLAGEQYF. CDR3 nucleotides: TGTGCCAGCAGCTTAGCGGGACTAGCGGGAGAGCAGTACTTC.

This clone was observed once. The chain carries TRBV20-1 and TRBJ1-5, with D unclear. This CDR3 comprises 11 residues. CDR1 and CDR2 from the germline V gene are DFQATT and SNEGSKA (reference sequence). Here the CDR3 DNA reads TGCGGAGGTGGAGGCGGACAGCCCCAGCATTTT. Its protein product is CGGGGGQPQHF.

The chain carries TRBV28 and TRBJ1-2, with a weak D call TRBD1 (6 bases). Trimming took 7 bases from V and 6 from J, leaving 12 bases between them. The CDR3 has 12 amino acids. The germline V gene has CDR1 MDHEN and CDR2 SYDVKM. CDR3 loop: CASITGRNGYTF. The CDR3 bases are TGTGCCAGCATCACAGGGAGGAATGGCTACACCTTC.

J is TRBJ2-4 and V is TRBV5-1; no clear D gene. This CDR3 is 17 amino acids long. The ends were cut back, 0 bases at V and 1 base at J, with 14 bases in the middle. Germline loops: CDR1 SGHRS, CDR2 YFSETQ. CDR3 in amino acids: CASSLAEGKAAKNIQYF. CDR3 nucleotides: TGCGCCAGCAGCTTGGCCGAAGGGAAGGCGGCCAAAAACATTCAGTACTTC. The full variable domain, with the rest looked up from reference TRBV5-1 and TRBJ2-4, is KAGVTQTPRYLIKTRGQQVTLSCSPISGHRSVSWYQQTPGQGLQFLFEYFSETQRNKGNFPGRFSGRQFSNSRSEMNVSTLELGDSALYLCASSLAEGKAAKNIQYFGAGTRLSVL.

The rearrangement joins TRBV5-1 to TRBJ2-1; 11 positions match TRBD1. The CDR3 runs to 17 residues. J gave up 7 bases and V 1 base, and 10 bases lay outside the gene matches. CDR1 and CDR2 from the germline V gene are SGHRS and YFSETQ. This CDR3 is CASSLSFGQGASNEQFF. The CDR3 nucleotides are TGCGCCAGCAGCTTGTCGTTTGGACAGGGGGCGTCGAATGAGCAGTTCTTC.

V is TRBV27 and J is TRBJ1-6; D gene uncertain. This CDR3 is 16 amino acids long. Germline values: CDR1 MNHEY, CDR2 SMNVEV (reference sequence). The V gene lost 3 bases and the J gene lost 4 bases, with 13 bases spanning the gap. CDR3 nucleotide sequence: TGTGCCAGCAGTTTGGCCGGACGGCTATATAATTCACCCCTCCACTTT. Translation gives CASSLAGRLYNSPLHF.

This chain uses TRBV2 with TRBJ2-3; possibly TRBD1 or TRBD2 for D (6 bases each). Looked up from germline, CDR1 is SNHLY and CDR2 is FYNNEI. The CDR3 extends over 17 amino acids. Between the trimmed V and J ends, which lost 2 bases and 0 bases, there was a span of 15 bases. CDR3 loop: CASSERAGGPSTDTQYF. CDR3 bases: TGTGCCAGCAGTGAAAGAGCTGGGGGGCCTAGCACAGATACGCAGTATTTT.

This sequence joins TRBV10-3 and TRBJ2-7; D gene uncertain. The V gene's germline CDR1 is ENHRY and CDR2 SYGVKD. Trimming shortened V by 6 bases and J by 1 base, and 16 bases separated the two germline ends. The CDR3 covers 15 residues. The CDR3 DNA is TGTGCCATCAGCGGGTGGGGATTCGAATCCTACGAGCAGTACTTC. It is translated as CAISGWGFESYEQYF.

This chain links TRBV29-1 with TRBJ2-7; D call uncertain. This CDR3 is built from 12 residues. V was trimmed by 4 bases and J by 0 bases, leaving 7 bases between them. Germline V gene data show CDR1 as SQVTM and CDR2 as ANQGSEA. DNA for the CDR3: TGCAGCGTTGCTTGGACCTCCTACGAGCAGTACTTC. Its translation: CSVAWTSYEQYF.

The gene calls are TRBV18 and TRBJ2-7; 10 nucleotides line up with TRBD2. Trimming cost V 1 base and J 4 bases; bases outside gene matches: 7. Germline CDR1 KGHSH, CDR2 LQKENI. This CDR3 is built from 16 residues. CDR3 sequence reads: CASSPRGASGSYEQYF. CDR3 sequence (DNA): TGTGCCAGCTCACCACGGGGGGCTAGCGGGAGTTACGAGCAGTACTTC.

V usage is TRBV5-1 and J usage is TRBJ2-7; tentative D call: TRBD2 (5 bases). The CDR3 runs 13 residues. Trimming removed 5 bases from V and 6 bases from J, with 15 bases in between. Germline V gene data show CDR1 as SGHRS and CDR2 as YFSETQ. CDR3 bases: TGCGCCAGCAGAGGAGTGGGAGTAGTCGAGCAGTACTTC. Amino acids: CASRGVGVVEQYF.

V and J are TRBV27 and TRBJ2-7, with 11 bases fitting TRBD2. This CDR3 comprises 15 residues. CDR1 and CDR2 from the germline V gene are MNHEY and SMNVEV (reference sequence). The ends lost 5 bases at V and 2 bases at J; junction bases unmatched: 5. CDR3 sequence: CASSPGTSGTYEQYF. CDR3 nucleotides: TGTGCCAGCAGTCCCGGGACTAGCGGCACCTACGAGCAGTACTTC.

V and J are TRBV28 and TRBJ2-1; 10 nucleotides match TRBD1. The V segment lost 7 bases and the J segment 9 bases; nucleotides outside the gene matches: 12. The CDR3 is 15 residues long. Germline V gives CDR1 MDHEN, CDR2 SYDVKM. CDR3 DNA: TGTGCCAGCACCTCCCCCGGGACAGGGGCGGTTGAGCAGTTCTTC. Translating gives CASTSPGTGAVEQFF. Combining the CDR3 with reference TRBV28 and TRBJ2-1 gives the whole variable domain DVKVTQSSRYLVKRTGEKVFLECVQDMDHENMFWYRQDPGLGLRLIYFSYDVKMKEKGDIPEGYSVSREKKERFSLILESASTNQTSMYLCASTSPGTGAVEQFFGPGTRLTVL.

A remark on this clone: Other DNA sequences in this sample translate to the same CDR3. The chain recombines TRBV7-9 with TRBJ1-2, with no clear D. Germline-derived CDR1 and CDR2 are SEHNR and FQNEAQ (reference sequence). The V end lost 3 bases, the J end lost 5 bases, and 7 bases lay between the germline ends. This CDR3 has 12 residues. CDR3 bases: TGTGCCAGCAGCTTGGAAGGGTATGGCTACACCTTC. Residues: CASSLEGYGYTF. The variable domain in full, completed from reference TRBV7-9 and TRBJ1-2, reads DTGVSQNPRHKITKRGQNVTFRCDPISEHNRLYWYRQTLGQGPEFLTYFQNEAQLEKSRLLSDRFSAERPKGSFSTLEIQRTEQGDSAMYLCASSLEGYGYTFGSGTRLTVV.

The V gene is TRBV27, the J gene TRBJ2-5; D is unclear. The J call may be wrong; the DNA end is better matched by TRBJ2-7. In germline, CDR1 is MNHEY, CDR2 SMNVEV (reference sequence). This CDR3 has 12 residues. Written as DNA, the CDR3 is TGTGCCAGCAGGAGTAAACCGTACGAGCAGTACTTC. Residues: CASRSKPYEQYF.

The CDR3 is CASSRTSSSYEQYF. CDR3 bases: TGTGCCAGCTCCCGTACCTCGAGCTCCTACGAGCAGTACTTC. This chain links TRBV18 with TRBJ2-7; D gene unclear. V lost 6 bases, J lost 0 bases, and 12 bases lay in between. Germline assignment: CDR1 KGHSH and CDR2 LQKENI. This CDR3 is built from 14 residues.

This chain connects TRBV4-2 to TRBJ2-7; D could derive from TRBD1 or TRBD2 (5 bases each). V gave up 5 bases and J gave up 0 bases, with 8 bases separating them. Germline V CDR1 and CDR2: LGHNA, YNFKEQ. This CDR3 contains 13 residues. The CDR3 loop reads CASSSGASYEQYF. CDR3 DNA: TGTGCCAGCAGCTCCGGGGCCTCCTACGAGCAGTACTTC.

This chain connects TRBV7-9 to TRBJ2-2, with unresolved D. Per germline, CDR1 SEHNR and CDR2 FQNEAQ (reference sequence). The CDR3 spans 16 residues. V lost 4 bases and J 0 bases, leaving 12 bases between the germline ends. In DNA, the CDR3 is TGTGCCAGCAGCTCCTCGGTGGGGACGAACACCGGGGAGCTGTTTTTT. Residues: CASSSSVGTNTGELFF.

The chain combines TRBV5-8 with TRBJ1-5; D gene ambiguous. The ends were cut back, 0 bases at V and 0 bases at J, with 7 bases in the middle. CDR3 length equals 15 residues. Looked up from germline, CDR1 is SGHTS and CDR2 is YDEGEE. Here the CDR3 reads CASSLGPYSNQPQHF. DNA for the CDR3: TGTGCCAGCAGCTTGGGTCCGTATAGCAATCAGCCCCAGCATTTT.